Listed below are T cell receptor beta chains from one sample, sequenced in a study of regulatory T cells in long-lasting Graves disease. TCRdb independently ran MiXCR on the multiplex PCR reads; one entry per CDR3 protein. Among about 300,000 distinct CDR3 sequences listed, around 23% were seen once. The starting material was peripheral blood mononuclear cells (PBMCs), obtained when the disease was refractory, from a patient treated with antithyroid drugs. These receptors originate from a female donor with Graves disease. Both conserved end residues are part of each CDR3. The order of the fields is V gene, clone size, D gene, J gene, CDR3 DNA, CDR3 protein. D genes are given only for firm matches. Part of the rows lack a size; the others show once, few, many or a class for expanded clones.

TRBV2	many	NA	TRBJ1-1	TGTGCCAGCAGTGCTCATGGGGGGAACACTGAAGCTTTCTTT	CASSAHGGNTEAFF
TRBV11-2	many	NA	TRBJ2-7	TGTGCCAGCAATGGGGGTTATGGAGCCGAGCAGTACTTC	CASNGGYGAEQYF
TRBV6-1	NA	NA	TRBJ2-7	TGTGCCAGCAGACTAAAGGTCCCGCCCTACGAGCAGTACTTC	CASRLKVPPYEQYF
TRBV20-1	NA	NA	TRBJ1-5	TGCAGTGCTCGGTCAGGGAGGGATAATCAGCCCCAGCATTTT	CSARSGRDNQPQHF
TRBV7-6	NA	NA	TRBJ2-7	TGTGCCAGCAGCTTAGGGCTAGAAACCTACGAGCAGTACTTC	CASSLGLETYEQYF
TRBV6-5	many	NA	TRBJ1-2	TGTGCCAGCAGTTACCGACTTAACTATGGCTACACCTTC	CASSYRLNYGYTF
TRBV3-1	many	NA	TRBJ1-1	TGTGCCAGCAGCCGCGGGACAAACACTGAAGCTTTCTTT	CASSRGTNTEAFF
TRBV5-5	many	NA	TRBJ2-6	TGTGCCAGCAGCTTGGTATCTGGGGCCAACGTCCTGACTTTC	CASSLVSGANVLTF
TRBV10-3	many	TRBD2	TRBJ2-7	TGTGCCATCCGGGAGGGAGGCGAGCAGTACTTC	CAIREGGEQYF
TRBV12-3/TRBV12-4	NA	NA	TRBJ1-5	TGTGCCAGCAGCCTCCCCGGCCAGCTCCAGCACTTT	CASSLPGQLQHF
TRBV30	many	NA	TRBJ1-6	TGTGCCTGGAGGGAGACTCTTAGACCGCTCCACTTT	CAWRETLRPLHF
TRBV29-1	NA	TRBD1	TRBJ2-3	TGCAGCGTCTGGGGCAGACAGGGGACAGATACGCAGTATTTT	CSVWGRQGTDTQYF
TRBV6-1	few	NA	TRBJ2-7	TGTGCCAGCATCCTACGGGACGGTACCTACGAGCAGTACTTC	CASILRDGTYEQYF
TRBV3-1	many	NA	TRBJ1-5	TGTGCCAGCAGCCGGGACAATAGCAATCAGCCCCAGCATTTT	CASSRDNSNQPQHF
TRBV20-1	many	NA	TRBJ1-4	TGCAGTGCCACAAAGACAGCTAAGAATGAAAAACTGTTTTTT	CSATKTAKNEKLFF
TRBV11-2	many	NA	TRBJ2-5	TGTGCCAGCAGCTCACTGCAGGGACGGGGAAAGACCCAGTACTTC	CASSSLQGRGKTQYF
TRBV20-1	many	TRBD1	TRBJ2-5	TGCAGTGCTAGGTGGGACAGTCCCCAAGAGACCCAGTACTTC	CSARWDSPQETQYF
TRBV20-1	NA	NA	TRBJ1-1	TGCAGATGCATAGGGGGTTTGGGCACTGAAGCTTTCTTT	CRCIGGLGTEAFF
TRBV4-3	NA	NA	TRBJ2-5	TGCGCCAGCAGCCCAGAGGGAGGCGAGACCCAGTACTTC	CASSPEGGETQYF
TRBV5-1	NA	TRBD2	TRBJ2-1	TGCGCCAGCAGCTCTACCGGGACTAGCCGAAATGAGCAGTTCTTC	CASSSTGTSRNEQFF
TRBV3-1	many	NA	TRBJ1-1	TGTGCCAGCAGCCAAGTAGTCTCGGGGGACACTGAAGCTTTCTTT	CASSQVVSGDTEAFF
TRBV20-1	many	NA	TRBJ2-5	TGCAGTGCTAGACCCCGGGAGACCCAGTACTTC	CSARPRETQYF
TRBV28	NA	NA	TRBJ2-2	TGTGCCAGCACCCCTCCGGGGGTAACCGGGGAGCTGTTTTTT	CASTPPGVTGELFF
TRBV4-2	NA	TRBD1	TRBJ1-6	TGTGCCAGCAGCCAAACCTCTCACGACAGGGGGCTAGGTTCACCCCTCCACTTT	CASSQTSHDRGLGSPLHF
TRBV3-1	NA	TRBD2	TRBJ2-2	TGTGCCAGCAGCCGAGCGGGAGCGGGCACCGGGGAGCTGTTTTTT	CASSRAGAGTGELFF
TRBV20-1	many	TRBD2	TRBJ2-5	TGCAGTGCTAGGCGGCTAGCGGGAGGAGGGGTTGGGGAGACCCAGTACTTC	CSARRLAGGGVGETQYF
TRBV25-1	once	NA	TRBJ2-7	TGTGCCAGCAGCCACCTCGGGCGGCAGGGGCACTACGAGCAGTACTTC	CASSHLGRQGHYEQYF
TRBV20-1	few	NA	TRBJ1-2	TGCAGTGCTCTCTCCTCGACAGGAGATGGCTACACCTTC	CSALSSTGDGYTF
TRBV28	many	TRBD1	TRBJ2-2	TGTGCCAGCAGTCTGCGGACAGGCATCAAAGGGGAGCTGTTTTTT	CASSLRTGIKGELFF
TRBV5-1	NA	NA	TRBJ2-5	TGCGCCAGCAGCTTGAGGGGCTCGGAAGAGACCCAGTACTTC	CASSLRGSEETQYF
TRBV3-1	NA	NA	TRBJ1-2	TGTGCCAGCAGCCAACAGGGCTTTTCAGATGGCTACACCTTC	CASSQQGFSDGYTF
TRBV30	many	NA	TRBJ1-1	TGTGCCTGGAGTAGAGCGAACACTGAAGCTTTCTTT	CAWSRANTEAFF
TRBV6-5	NA	TRBD2	TRBJ2-2	TGTGCCAGCAGTTCGGGGACTAGCGGGGGGCCGAACACCGGGGAGCTGTTTTTT	CASSSGTSGGPNTGELFF
TRBV11-2	NA	NA	TRBJ2-7	TGTGCCAGCAGTAAGAGGGGTGCCAGGGGCGACGAGCAGTACTTC	CASSKRGARGDEQYF
TRBV6-2/TRBV6-3	NA	NA	TRBJ2-7	TGTGCCAGACCCTTTGACAGCTACGAGCAGTACTTC	CARPFDSYEQYF
TRBV9	NA	NA	TRBJ2-6	TGTGCCAGCAGCGCTACTCCGGGGGCGTCGACTGGGGCCAACGTCCTGACTTTC	CASSATPGASTGANVLTF
TRBV2	once	NA	TRBJ2-1	TGTGCCAGCCTAAACACCCAGGGGTACTCCTACAATGAGCAGTTCTTC	CASLNTQGYSYNEQFF
TRBV2	many	NA	TRBJ2-2	TGTGCCAGCGCCAATGGAAGGTCCGGGGAGCTGTTTTTT	CASANGRSGELFF
TRBV5-1	many	NA	TRBJ1-6	TGCGCCAGCAGCCCGGACGGGGGAAATTCACCCCTCCACTTT	CASSPDGGNSPLHF
TRBV7-3	many	NA	TRBJ1-5	TGTGCCAGCAGCCGGGGCCTCTTCGAACAGCCCCAGCATTTT	CASSRGLFEQPQHF
TRBV6-9	NA	NA	TRBJ2-1	TGTGCCAGCAGTTACAGGCTAGTACCCAACAATGAGCAGTTCTTC	CASSYRLVPNNEQFF
TRBV28	NA	NA	TRBJ2-7	TGTGCCAGCAGTCACTCCGGGACGGTTGGCTACGAGCAGTACTTC	CASSHSGTVGYEQYF
TRBV19	NA	NA	TRBJ2-7	TGTGCCAGTAGTGTCGACAGGCTGGGGTACGAGCAGTACTTC	CASSVDRLGYEQYF
TRBV3-1	NA	NA	TRBJ2-3	TGTGCCAGCAGCCGTTCGTCAGATACGCAGTATTTT	CASSRSSDTQYF
TRBV2	many	TRBD1	TRBJ2-7	TGTGCCAGCAGGACAGGGTATATCGAGCAGTACTTC	CASRTGYIEQYF
TRBV29-1	NA	NA	TRBJ2-2	TGCAGCGGGTATACAGAGAACACCGGGGAGCTGTTTTTT	CSGYTENTGELFF
TRBV7-2	NA	NA	TRBJ1-1	TGTGCCAGCAGCTCTTCAGGACAGCTCCCGAACACTGAAGCTTTCTTT	CASSSSGQLPNTEAFF
TRBV6-1	many	TRBD1	TRBJ2-7	TGTGCCAGCAGGTCCGGGACAGGGCTCTACGAGCAGTACTTC	CASRSGTGLYEQYF
TRBV4-3	NA	NA	TRBJ2-7	TGCGCCAGCAGCCAAGATTTTGAGGTTTTTCGCGAGCAGTACTTC	CASSQDFEVFREQYF
TRBV7-2	NA	TRBD2	TRBJ2-3	TGTGCCAGCAGCTTTCCTAGCGGGAGCACAGATACGCAGTATTTT	CASSFPSGSTDTQYF
TRBV7-2	few	NA	TRBJ1-6	TGTGCCAGCAGCTTAGATGGGGTCGGTAATTCACCCCTCCACTTT	CASSLDGVGNSPLHF
TRBV19	few	TRBD1	TRBJ1-1	TGTGCCAGTGGACAGGACCCGAACACTGAAGCTTTCTTT	CASGQDPNTEAFF
TRBV12-3/TRBV12-4	NA	NA	TRBJ2-2	TGTGCCAGCAGCCCTGGCGGGACAACGAACACCGGGGAGCTGTTTTTT	CASSPGGTTNTGELFF
TRBV6-5	NA	NA	TRBJ2-7	TGTGCCAGCAGTTACGGGGGCGACCGACCGGGGCGGGGGTACTTC	CASSYGGDRPGRGYF